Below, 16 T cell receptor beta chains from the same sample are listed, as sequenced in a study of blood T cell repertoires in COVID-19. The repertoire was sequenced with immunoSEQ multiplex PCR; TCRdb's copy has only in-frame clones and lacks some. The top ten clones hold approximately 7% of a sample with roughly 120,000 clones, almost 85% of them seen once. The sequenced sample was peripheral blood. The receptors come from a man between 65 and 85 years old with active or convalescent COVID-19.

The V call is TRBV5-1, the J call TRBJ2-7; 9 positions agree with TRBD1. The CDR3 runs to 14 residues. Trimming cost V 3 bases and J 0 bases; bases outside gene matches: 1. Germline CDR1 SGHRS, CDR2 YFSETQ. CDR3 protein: CASSSTGGSYEQYF. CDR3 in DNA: TGCGCCAGCAGCTCGACAGGGGGCTCCTACGAGCAGTACTTC.

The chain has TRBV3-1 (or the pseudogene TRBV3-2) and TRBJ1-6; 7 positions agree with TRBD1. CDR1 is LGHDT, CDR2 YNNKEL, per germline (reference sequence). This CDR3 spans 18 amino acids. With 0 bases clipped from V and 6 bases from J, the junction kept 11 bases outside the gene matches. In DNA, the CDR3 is TGTGCCAGCAGCCAAGATCCAGGACAGGACCCAAGTAATTCACCCCTCCACTTT. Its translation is CASSQDPGQDPSNSPLHF.

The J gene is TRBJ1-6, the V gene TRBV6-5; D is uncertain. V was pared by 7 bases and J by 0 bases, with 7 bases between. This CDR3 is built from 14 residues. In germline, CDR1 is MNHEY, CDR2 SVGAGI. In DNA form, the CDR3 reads TGTGCCAGCAACGGTCGCTCCTATAATTCACCCCTCCACTTT. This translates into CASNGRSYNSPLHF.

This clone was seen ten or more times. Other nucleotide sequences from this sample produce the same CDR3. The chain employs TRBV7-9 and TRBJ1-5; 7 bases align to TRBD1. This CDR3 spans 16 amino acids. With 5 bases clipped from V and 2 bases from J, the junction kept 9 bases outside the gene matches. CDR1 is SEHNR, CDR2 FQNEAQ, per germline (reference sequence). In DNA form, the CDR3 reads TGTGCCAGCAGCCCGACCGACACAGGGGGCAATCAGCCCCAGCATTTT. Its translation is CASSPTDTGGNQPQHF.

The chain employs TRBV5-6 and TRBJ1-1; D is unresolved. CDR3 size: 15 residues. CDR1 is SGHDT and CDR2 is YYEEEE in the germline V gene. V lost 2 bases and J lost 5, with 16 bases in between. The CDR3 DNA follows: TGTGCCAGCAGCTTTTCTGTTTGGAGAGGAACTGAAGCTTTCTTT. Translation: CASSFSVWRGTEAFF.

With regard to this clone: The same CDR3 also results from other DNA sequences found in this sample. CDR3 in DNA: TGTGCCAGCAGCCGAGACATTCACTCTGGAAACACCATATATTTT. Translating gives CASSRDIHSGNTIYF. This chain uses TRBV14 with TRBJ1-3; D gene unclear. CDR1 is SGHDN, CDR2 FVKESK, per germline. The V and J ends lost 4 bases and 0 bases respectively, with 10 bases between them. CDR3 length equals 15 residues.

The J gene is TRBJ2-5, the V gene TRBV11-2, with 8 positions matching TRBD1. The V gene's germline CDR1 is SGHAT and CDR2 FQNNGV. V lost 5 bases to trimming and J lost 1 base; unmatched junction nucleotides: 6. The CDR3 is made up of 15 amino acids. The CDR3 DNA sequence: TGTGCCAGCAGCCCCGGAGGACAGGGCCAAGAGACCCAGTACTTC. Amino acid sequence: CASSPGGQGQETQYF.

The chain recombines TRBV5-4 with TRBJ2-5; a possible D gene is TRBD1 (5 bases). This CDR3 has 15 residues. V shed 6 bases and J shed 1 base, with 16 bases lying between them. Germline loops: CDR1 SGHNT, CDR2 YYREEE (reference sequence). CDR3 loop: CASNPAGRSQETQYF. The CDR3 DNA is TGTGCCAGCAACCCCGCAGGGCGTTCCCAAGAGACCCAGTACTTC.

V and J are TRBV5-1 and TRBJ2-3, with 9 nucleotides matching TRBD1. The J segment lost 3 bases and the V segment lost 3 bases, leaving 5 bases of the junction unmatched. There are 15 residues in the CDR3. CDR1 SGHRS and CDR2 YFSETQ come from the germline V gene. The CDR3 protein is CASSSGQGITDTQYF. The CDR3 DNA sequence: TGCGCCAGCAGCTCGGGACAGGGTATAACAGATACGCAGTATTTT.

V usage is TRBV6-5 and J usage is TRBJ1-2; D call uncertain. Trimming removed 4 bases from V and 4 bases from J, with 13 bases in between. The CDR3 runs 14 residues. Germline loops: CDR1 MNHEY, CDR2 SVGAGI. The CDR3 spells CASSSIQWSYGYTF. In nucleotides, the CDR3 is TGTGCCAGCAGTTCGATTCAGTGGAGCTATGGCTACACCTTC.

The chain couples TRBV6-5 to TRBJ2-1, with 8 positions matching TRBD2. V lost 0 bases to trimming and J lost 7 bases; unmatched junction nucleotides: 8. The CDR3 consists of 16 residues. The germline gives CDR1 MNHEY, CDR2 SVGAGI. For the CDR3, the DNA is TGTGCCAGCAGTTACTCTTCCGGGAGGGCAGGGAATGAGCAGTTCTTC. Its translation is CASSYSSGRAGNEQFF.

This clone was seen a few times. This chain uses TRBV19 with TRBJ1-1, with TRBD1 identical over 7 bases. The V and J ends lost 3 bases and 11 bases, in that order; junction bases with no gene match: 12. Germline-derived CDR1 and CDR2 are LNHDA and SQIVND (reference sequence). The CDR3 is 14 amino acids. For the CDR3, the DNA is TGTGCCAGTAGTATCGGGGACAGTTCCTTGCCTGCTTTCTTT. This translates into CASSIGDSSLPAFF.

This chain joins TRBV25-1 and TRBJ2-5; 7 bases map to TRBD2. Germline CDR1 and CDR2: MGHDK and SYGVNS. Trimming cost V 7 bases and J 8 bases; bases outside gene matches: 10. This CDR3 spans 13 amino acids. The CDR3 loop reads CASISGGGVTQYF. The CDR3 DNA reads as TGTGCCAGCATATCTGGGGGAGGGGTAACCCAGTACTTC.

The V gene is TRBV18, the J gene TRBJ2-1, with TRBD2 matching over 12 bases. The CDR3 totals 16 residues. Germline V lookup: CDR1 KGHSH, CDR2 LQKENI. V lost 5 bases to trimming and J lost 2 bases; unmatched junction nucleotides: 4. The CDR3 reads CASSSTSGGTYNEQFF. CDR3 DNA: TGTGCCAGCTCAAGCACTAGCGGGGGGACCTACAATGAGCAGTTCTTC. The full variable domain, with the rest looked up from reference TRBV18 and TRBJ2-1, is NAGVMQNPRHLVRRRGQEARLRCSPMKGHSHVYWYRQLPEEGLKFMVYLQKENIIDESGMPKERFSAEFPKEGPSILRIQQVVRGDSAAYFCASSSTSGGTYNEQFFGPGTRLTVL.

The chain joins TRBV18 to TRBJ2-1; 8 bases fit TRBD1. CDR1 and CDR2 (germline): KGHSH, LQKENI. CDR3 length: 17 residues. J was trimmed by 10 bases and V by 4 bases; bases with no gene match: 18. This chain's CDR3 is CASSLGQGITAFGEQFF. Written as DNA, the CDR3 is TGTGCCAGCTCACTAGGACAGGGAATAACAGCTTTCGGGGAGCAGTTCTTC.

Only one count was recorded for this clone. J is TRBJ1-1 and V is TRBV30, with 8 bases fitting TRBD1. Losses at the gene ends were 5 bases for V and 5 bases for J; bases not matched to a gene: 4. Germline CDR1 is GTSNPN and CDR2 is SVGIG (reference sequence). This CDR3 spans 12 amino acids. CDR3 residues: CAWDRGGTEAFF. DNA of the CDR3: TGTGCCTGGGACAGGGGAGGAACTGAAGCTTTCTTT.